What follows is one T cell receptor beta chain and its context. The antigen remains unidentified. UMIs were added to TCR cDNA along with a universal primer site when it was made by 5'RACE template switching. TCRdb fed the 5' RACE reads into MiXCR, producing one record per CDR3 protein. The sample consists of hundreds of thousands of distinct CDR3 sequences, more than 9% of them appearing once. The data derive from a study of T cells after yellow fever vaccination. V lost 0 bases, J lost 3 bases, and 6 bases stayed unmatched. The V gene's germline CDR1 is WSHSY and CDR2 SAAADI. This CDR3 region has 16 residues. Findings and caveats of the study: Weaker in magnitude, the secondary response showed a faster peak on day 5 versus 15. Repertoires sorted by FACS could include abundant clonotypes that are contaminants from the bulk population.

The rearrangement joins TRBV10-2 to TRBJ2-5; 8 positions agree with TRBD1. The sample was PBMCs, taken on the day of the first yellow fever vaccination. The sequence was collected from a man between 18 and 35 years old who received the YFV17D yellow fever vaccine. This chain's CDR3 is CASSESSGGLKETQYF. CDR3 in DNA: TGCGCCAGCAGTGAGTCATCAGGGGGCTTGAAAGAGACCCAGTACTTC.